This T cell receptor beta chain is drawn from a study of shared clonotypes between healthy human individuals. Study-wide points: Between four donors, naive CD4 clonotypes were shared at a level of about 5%.

This table comes from immunoSEQ multiplex PCR, and its TCRdb copy is limited to in-frame clones, with some not included. The sample holds 2 million to 2.5 million clones, approximately 96% seen once. A note on this clone: Its cognate antigen is unknown.

Sequencing was performed on naive CD4+ T cells sorted from blood. Subset meaning: CD45RA+ positively selected. The TCR originated in a man in his late teens or twenties in good health.

The CDR3: CASQLAGGPYEQYF. The CDR3 region has the DNA TGCGCCAGCCAGCTGGCGGGGGGTCCCTACGAGCAGTACTTC. The chain combines TRBV5-1 with TRBJ2-7; 8 nucleotides align to TRBD2. Germline V gene lookup returns CDR1 SGHRS and CDR2 YFSETQ. V shed 7 bases and J 2 bases; nucleotides not matched to a gene: 8. The CDR3 totals 14 residues.